The 31 T cell receptor beta chains below all came from one sample that was sequenced in a study of control samples from healthy donors and cancer patients (TCRdb year 2020). Library preparation employed the immunoSEQ multiplex PCR assay. TCRdb carries this immuneACCESS record with in-frame sequences only. Its versions omit some clonotypes, under half of them owing to an unresolved V gene in the studies checked, with the rest unexplained. The sample profile shows about 100,000 clones; roughly 87% of them were found once. 18% of the sample comes from the top ten. Sequences were obtained from blood. These receptors all come from a woman aged 45-65 years in good health.

The chain uses TRBV30 and TRBJ1-4; a possible D gene is TRBD1 (6 bases). CDR3 length equals 14 residues. V was trimmed by 4 bases and J by 8 bases, leaving 17 bases between them. CDR1 and CDR2 (germline): GTSNPN, SVGIG (reference sequence). The CDR3, as DNA: TGTGCCTGGAACCCCGGAGGGGGAATGGAAAAACTGTTTTTT. Amino acids: CAWNPGGGMEKLFF. The full variable domain, completed using reference TRBV30 and TRBJ1-4, is SQTIHQWPATLVQPVGSPLSLECTVEGTSNPNLYWYRQAAGRGLQLLFYSVGIGQISSEVPQNLSASRPQDRQFILSSKKLLLSDSGFYLCAWNPGGGMEKLFFGSGTQLSVL.

V usage is TRBV18 and J usage is TRBJ1-5; D not resolved. V lost 2 bases to trimming and J lost 5 bases, with 13 bases between them. The CDR3 loop spans 15 amino acids. Per germline, CDR1 KGHSH and CDR2 LQKENI. DNA of the CDR3: TGTGCCAGCTCACCAACGGCGGCCGAGGATCAGCCCCAGCATTTT. Residues: CASSPTAAEDQPQHF.

This chain links TRBV9 with TRBJ2-5; D unresolved. This CDR3 spans 13 amino acids. The germline gives CDR1 SGDLS, CDR2 YYNGEE. V dropped 4 bases and J dropped 7 bases, with 14 bases sitting between them. The CDR3 nucleotides read TGTGCCAGCAGCTCCAGCCCGGATTGGACCCAGTACTTC. This translates into CASSSSPDWTQYF.

The rearrangement uses TRBV9 and TRBJ2-1; TRBD2 matches 10 bases. Germline V gene lookup returns CDR1 SGDLS and CDR2 YYNGEE. V gave up 3 bases and J gave up 4 bases; unmatched junction bases: 7. CDR3 size: 16 residues. CDR3 coding DNA: TGTGCCAGCAGCGCGACCGGGACTAGCGTTTACAATGAGCAGTTCTTC. It codes for CASSATGTSVYNEQFF. The variable domain in full, completed from reference TRBV9 and TRBJ2-1, reads DSGVTQTPKHLITATGQRVTLRCSPRSGDLSVYWYQQSLDQGLQFLIQYYNGEERAKGNILERFSAQQFPDLHSELNLSSLELGDSALYFCASSATGTSVYNEQFFGPGTRLTVL.

The chain joins TRBV11-2 to TRBJ2-2; 7 bases map to TRBD1. CDR3 length: 16 residues. Germline values: CDR1 SGHAT, CDR2 FQNNGV. After removal of 2 bases from V and 1 base from J, the junction contained 4 bases not matched to a gene. CDR3 residues: CASSLTGTVNTGELFF. CDR3 DNA: TGTGCCAGCAGCTTAACCGGGACAGTGAACACCGGGGAGCTGTTTTTT.

The chain has TRBV6-2 or TRBV6-3 and TRBJ1-1; D is possibly TRBD1 (6 bases). CDR1 is MNHEY and CDR2 is SVGEGT in the germline V gene. The CDR3 consists of 16 residues. V was trimmed by 5 bases and J by 4 bases, leaving 20 bases between them. CDR3 DNA sequence: TGTGCCAGCAGTAGGGGGGATGCGGGGCACGGCACTGAAGCTTTCTTT. This codes for CASSRGDAGHGTEAFF.

The CDR3 spells CASSYSPGESQYF. The CDR3 nucleotides are TGTGCCAGCAGTTACTCGCCAGGGGAGTCGCAGTATTTT. V usage is TRBV6-5 and J usage is TRBJ2-3; TRBD1 is a possible D gene (6 bases). Germline V gives CDR1 MNHEY, CDR2 SVGAGI. V lost 0 bases and J lost 10, with 11 bases in between. The length of the CDR3 is 13 residues.

This clone was counted once. The chain couples TRBV5-5 to TRBJ1-4; no clear D. Germline CDR1 is SGHKS and CDR2 is YYEKEE (reference sequence). The V end was cut by 4 bases, the J end by 7 bases, with 23 bases between. The length of the CDR3 is 17 residues. CDR3 protein: CASSPLSGVPVGEKLFF. CDR3 DNA: TGTGCCAGCAGCCCCTTATCGGGTGTGCCAGTGGGTGAAAAACTGTTTTTT.

This clone was observed a single time. CDR3 coding DNA: TGCGCCAGCAGCCAGGAACAGGGGATCTCCTACGAGCAGTACTTC. It codes for CASSQEQGISYEQYF. This chain links TRBV4-1 with TRBJ2-7, with TRBD1 identical over 7 bases. The CDR3 loop spans 15 amino acids. Unmatched junction bases numbered 5, after V lost 3 bases and J lost 0 bases. Germline V gene sequence: CDR1 MGHRA, CDR2 YSYEKL.

The J gene is TRBJ2-1, the V gene TRBV28; D might be TRBD2 (5 bases). The length of the CDR3 is 13 residues. Germline lookup yields CDR1 MDHEN and CDR2 SYDVKM. V lost 6 bases to trimming and J lost 10 bases, with 16 bases between them. CDR3: CASSPRRRGEQFF. In DNA, the CDR3 is TGTGCCAGCAGCCCCAGACGGAGAGGGGAGCAGTTCTTC.

The chain joins TRBV3-1 (or the pseudogene TRBV3-2) to TRBJ1-3; 11 nucleotides line up with TRBD1. CDR3 length: 17 amino acids. Germline CDR1 reads LGHDT; CDR2 reads YNNKEL (reference sequence). Trimming removed 0 bases from V and 3 bases from J; junction bases left unmatched: 4. CDR3 in DNA: TGTGCCAGCAGCCAAGATGGACAGGGGGCAGGTGGAAACACCATATATTTT. This encodes CASSQDGQGAGGNTIYF.

The CDR3 nucleotides read TGTGCCAGCAGTCTGGACGGGGCCGGCGAGCAGTACTTC. It specifies CASSLDGAGEQYF. The chain is built from TRBV7-9 and TRBJ2-7, with D possibly being TRBD1 or TRBD2 (5 bases each). V shed 6 bases and J shed 6 bases, with 15 bases lying between them. CDR1 and CDR2 (germline): SEHNR, FQNEAQ (reference sequence). The CDR3 has 13 residues.

The V call is TRBV30, the J call TRBJ1-4, with TRBD1 identical over 8 bases. CDR1 and CDR2 from the germline V gene are GTSNPN and SVGIG (reference sequence). Trimming at V came to 3 bases and at J to 7 bases, leaving 4 bases not matched to a gene. The CDR3 has 13 amino acids. Here the CDR3 reads CAWSAQGGEKLFF. The DNA of the CDR3 is TGTGCCTGGAGCGCACAGGGGGGTGAAAAACTGTTTTTT.

The CDR3 loop reads CASSQTDTDTQYF. The CDR3 DNA is TGTGCCAGCAGCCAGACGGACACAGATACGCAGTATTTT. The V and J genes are TRBV7-2 and TRBJ2-3; D unclear. In germline, CDR1 is SGHTA, CDR2 FQGNSA. V was clipped by 5 bases and J by 2 bases, with 8 bases between them. The CDR3 totals 13 residues.

The chain couples TRBV6-2 or TRBV6-3 to TRBJ1-5; D is perhaps TRBD1 (5 bases). Trimming shortened V by 4 bases and J by 7 bases, and 17 bases separated the two germline ends. The CDR3 loop spans 15 amino acids. Germline CDR1 and CDR2: MNHEY and SVGEGT. This CDR3 is CASSSRRGARQPQHF. DNA of the CDR3: TGTGCCAGCAGTTCCCGTCGTGGGGCAAGACAGCCCCAGCATTTT.

The V gene is TRBV27, the J gene TRBJ2-1, with 11 bases that match TRBD2. The CDR3 extends over 15 amino acids. J was trimmed by 7 bases and V by 7 bases; bases with no gene match: 9. Germline CDR1 reads MNHEY; CDR2 reads SMNVEV (reference sequence). The CDR3 DNA follows: TGTGCCAGCAATACACTAGCGGGGGAGGGGAATGAGCAGTTCTTC. Protein product: CASNTLAGEGNEQFF.

This clone was seen a few times. The rearrangement joins TRBV7-3 to TRBJ2-4; 7 bases fit TRBD1. This CDR3 contains 19 residues. The V segment lost 5 bases and the J segment 0 bases; nucleotides outside the gene matches: 16. CDR1 is SGHTA, CDR2 FQGTGA, per germline. The DNA for the CDR3 is TGTGCCAGCAGCCCCGAGACAGGGAGCCCACTGCTAGCCAAAAACATTCAGTACTTC. This translates into CASSPETGSPLLAKNIQYF.

V is TRBV19 and J is TRBJ2-3, with a weak D call TRBD2 (6 bases). This CDR3 comprises 17 residues. Germline V CDR1 and CDR2: LNHDA, SQIVND (reference sequence). Trimming shortened V by 6 bases and J by 4 bases, and 23 bases separated the two germline ends. The DNA of the CDR3 is TGTGCCAGTAGATTTCATGGTCAGGGAGGCAATCCAGATACGCAGTATTTT. Its translation: CASRFHGQGGNPDTQYF.

The chain is built from TRBV30 and TRBJ1-4; a weak D match, TRBD1 (6 bases). The CDR3 is 14 residues long. Trimming removed 5 bases at V and 6 bases at J, with 16 bases between. CDR1 and CDR2 (germline): GTSNPN, SVGIG (reference sequence). CDR3 sequence reads: CAWSPTGNYEKLFF. DNA of the CDR3: TGTGCCTGGTCGCCAACAGGGAATTATGAAAAACTGTTTTTT.

The chain joins TRBV4-1 to TRBJ2-1; 8 nucleotides match TRBD1. The CDR3 is 16 residues long. Germline CDR1 is MGHRA and CDR2 is YSYEKL. V was pared by 4 bases and J by 8 bases, with 13 bases of the junction left unmatched. In nucleotides, the CDR3 is TGCGCCAGCAGCCGAACCGGACAGGGCATATTGGATGAGCAGTTCTTC. Translation: CASSRTGQGILDEQFF.

The rearrangement uses TRBV28 and TRBJ2-5; D is perhaps TRBD1 (5 bases). This CDR3 has 13 amino acids. Germline V gene lookup returns CDR1 MDHEN and CDR2 SYDVKM. Trimming pared 3 bases from V and 1 base from J, leaving 6 bases between. CDR3 protein: CASSLQGQETQYF. The DNA for the CDR3 is TGTGCCAGCAGTTTGCAGGGCCAAGAGACCCAGTACTTC.

The rearrangement uses TRBV5-4 and TRBJ2-1; no clear D gene. Per the germline V gene, CDR1 is SGHNT and CDR2 is YYREEE (reference sequence). The CDR3 has 13 residues. Trimming left V 1 base short and J 3 bases short, with 5 bases between. DNA for the CDR3: TGTGCCAGCAGCTTGAGCGACTACAATGAGCAGTTCTTC. Its protein product is CASSLSDYNEQFF.

This clone showed up just once. The chain uses TRBV19 and TRBJ1-6; tentatively, D is TRBD1 (5 bases). There are 15 residues in the CDR3. Trimming removed 3 bases from V and 7 bases from J, with 13 bases in between. Germline V lookup: CDR1 LNHDA, CDR2 SQIVND (reference sequence). Written as DNA, the CDR3 is TGTGCCAGTAGTATCCTGGCGCAGGGAAATTCACCCCTCCACTTT. Translation gives CASSILAQGNSPLHF.

The chain joins TRBV10-1 to TRBJ2-3, with D unclear. The germline V and J ends were trimmed by 3 bases and 8 bases, with 15 bases remaining between them. The CDR3 length is 14 residues. The germline V gene has CDR1 WNHNN and CDR2 SYGVQD (reference sequence). The chain's CDR3 is CASSELTVNPTQYF. CDR3 bases: TGCGCCAGCAGTGAACTCACGGTCAACCCTACGCAGTATTTT.

The count of this clone is one. J is TRBJ1-1 and V is TRBV11-2; possible D gene TRBD1, 5 bases. The V end lost 5 bases, the J end lost 5 bases, and 15 bases lay between the germline ends. CDR1 and CDR2 from the germline V gene are SGHAT and FQNNGV. The CDR3 covers 14 residues. The CDR3 region is CASSPLRGVTEAFF. CDR3 sequence (DNA): TGTGCCAGCAGCCCTTTAAGGGGCGTGACTGAAGCTTTCTTT.

CDR3 sequence reads: CASSLLSSYNEQFF. CDR3 DNA: TGTGCCAGCAGTTTATTAAGCTCCTACAATGAGCAGTTCTTC. This chain links TRBV27 with TRBJ2-1; D gene ambiguous. V was cut by 1 base and J by 0 bases, with 4 bases left in between. This CDR3 comprises 14 residues. Germline values: CDR1 MNHEY, CDR2 SMNVEV (reference sequence).

The chain couples TRBV2 to TRBJ1-5; D is possibly TRBD1 (5 bases). From germline, CDR1 is SNHLY and CDR2 FYNNEI. V gave up 4 bases and J gave up 4 bases, with 20 bases separating them. CDR3 length: 17 residues. The CDR3 sequence: CASSGQKLRHPNQPQHF. CDR3 DNA: TGTGCCAGCAGTGGACAGAAACTCCGACACCCAAATCAGCCCCAGCATTTT.

The V gene is TRBV27, the J gene TRBJ1-1; the D gene is possibly TRBD1 (5 bases). Deletions cut 1 base from V and 6 bases from J, with 9 bases between. This CDR3 contains 13 residues. CDR1 MNHEY and CDR2 SMNVEV come from the germline V gene (reference sequence). The CDR3 here is CASSLWVGAEAFF. The CDR3 coding sequence is TGTGCCAGCAGTTTATGGGTAGGGGCTGAAGCTTTCTTT.

This sequence joins TRBV30 and TRBJ1-6; the D is unclear. The germline V gene has CDR1 GTSNPN and CDR2 SVGIG (reference sequence). V shed 0 bases and J shed 8 bases, with 11 bases lying between them. The CDR3 length is 14 residues. In nucleotides, the CDR3 is TGTGCCTGGAGTGTAGGTCGGAGTCATTCACCCCTCCACTTT. The encoded protein is CAWSVGRSHSPLHF.

J is TRBJ2-2 and V is TRBV7-3, with D perhaps matching TRBD1 or TRBD2 (5 bases each). The CDR3 is 14 residues long. Germline loops: CDR1 SGHTA, CDR2 FQGTGA. V gave up 5 bases and J gave up 7 bases, with 14 bases separating them. The chain's CDR3 is CASSRGPDSGELFF. The CDR3 nucleotides read TGTGCCAGCAGCCGAGGGCCCGACAGCGGGGAGCTGTTTTTT. The full variable domain, rest sourced from reference TRBV7-3 and TRBJ2-2, is GAGVSQTPSNKVTEKGKYVELRCDPISGHTALYWYRQSLGQGPEFLIYFQGTGAADDSGLPNDRFFAVRPEGSVSTLKIQRTERGDSAVYLCASSRGPDSGELFFGEGSRLTVL.

The gene calls are TRBV4-3 and TRBJ1-3, with a weak D call TRBD1 (6 bases). V shed 4 bases and J shed 4 bases, with 14 bases lying between them. In germline, CDR1 is LGHNA, CDR2 YSLEER. The CDR3 totals 15 residues. The CDR3 loop reads CASSPWDTMGNTIYF. The CDR3 DNA follows: TGCGCCAGCAGCCCCTGGGACACAATGGGAAACACCATATATTTT.